Each of the 5 T cell receptor beta chains below was sequenced from the same sample in a study of OX40 agonist ivuxolimab in advanced cancers. Sequencing used immunoSEQ multiplex PCR; TCRdb keeps in-frame clones, though not all of them. The sample has 55,000 to 85,000 clones, 86% seen once. The material sequenced was CD4+ or CD8+ T cells sorted from blood, taken in a trial of the OX40 agonist ivuxolimab. The receptors were sampled from an adult with an advanced solid tumor such as melanoma, head and neck, liver or kidney cancer.

The rearrangement uses TRBV5-1 and TRBJ2-5; TRBD1 aligns across 8 bases. With 2 bases clipped from V and 2 bases from J, the junction kept 5 bases outside the gene matches. CDR1 SGHRS and CDR2 YFSETQ come from the germline V gene. The CDR3 spans 15 residues. In DNA form, the CDR3 reads TGCGCCAGCAGCTTACAGGGGGACCCACAAGAGACCCAGTACTTC. It codes for CASSLQGDPQETQYF.

This clone was observed a handful of times. V is TRBV14 and J is TRBJ2-1, with TRBD1 matching 9 bases. From germline, CDR1 is SGHDN and CDR2 FVKESK. This CDR3 is 14 amino acids long. The junction had 8 bases not matched to a gene; V was cut back by 5 bases and J by 9 bases. The CDR3 DNA reads as TGTGCCAGCAGCGGTCGGACAGGGGCGGGTGAGCAGTTCTTC. Its translation is CASSGRTGAGEQFF.

The rearrangement joins TRBV6-6 to TRBJ1-1, with D tentatively TRBD1 (5 bases). The V and J ends lost 7 bases and 6 bases respectively, with 18 bases between them. Germline V CDR1 and CDR2: MNHNY, SVGAGI (reference sequence). CDR3 size: 14 residues. The CDR3: CASNQEAGRAEAFF. The DNA for the CDR3 is TGTGCCAGCAATCAAGAAGCAGGGAGGGCTGAAGCTTTCTTT.

The J gene is TRBJ1-2, the V gene TRBV4-3; D remains unclear. Germline V gives CDR1 LGHNA, CDR2 YSLEER. CDR3 length: 12 residues. The V gene lost 0 bases and the J gene lost 8 bases, with 7 bases spanning the gap. The CDR3 DNA is TGCGCCAGCAGCCAAGATCGGAAAGGCTACACCTTC. Its translation: CASSQDRKGYTF.

The CDR3 DNA follows: TGTGCCAGCAGCTACCAGAGGAGCGGGGGGCCGGGCTACAATGAGCAGTTCTTC. Residues: CASSYQRSGGPGYNEQFF. The gene calls are TRBV7-9 and TRBJ2-1, with 9 nucleotides matching TRBD2. Germline assignment: CDR1 SEHNR and CDR2 FQNEAQ (reference sequence). The CDR3 covers 18 residues. The J segment lost 3 bases and the V segment lost 4 bases, leaving 13 bases of the junction unmatched.